Detailed here is one TCR beta chain. What it recognizes is unknown. These data belong to a study of cytomegalovirus exposure and HLA in healthy donors. General observations from the study: A later analysis found TCR association rates differed by HLA locus, highest for DRB1 and lowest for HLA-C. High sensitivity and specificity were reportedly achieved when the classifier diagnosed cytomegalovirus status.

The CDR3 spans 15 residues. V was clipped by 2 bases and J by 5 bases, with 15 bases between them. The germline gives CDR1 ENHRY, CDR2 SYGVKD. Researchers ran the PCR with 60 Vbeta and 13 Jbeta primers. Repertoires were generated with immunoSEQ multiplex PCR, while TCRdb's copy carries only in-frame clones and drops some. The table records 150,000 or so clones, approximately 80% of them present only once. The V call is TRBV10-3, the J call TRBJ2-5; weak D call: TRBD2 (6 bases). Sample: PBMCs. The sequence was collected from a woman aged 35 to 49 in good health and CMV-seronegative. The CDR3 reads CAISERGGDRETQYF. CDR3 in DNA: TGTGCCATCAGTGAGAGGGGCGGGGATCGGGAGACCCAGTACTTC.